The source of this TCR beta chain is a study of brain T cells in children with intractable seizures. Study-level points and caveats: HCMV serostatus was not known, and viral specificity came from CDR3 similarity only. Pre- and post-surgery blood differed in depth, so pre-surgery absences may be undersampling.

The V end was cut by 0 bases, the J end by 2 bases, with 11 bases between. This CDR3 has 14 amino acids. Germline loops: CDR1 GTSNPN, CDR2 SVGIG (reference sequence). The time point denotes: blood from clinic visit 5 months post-surgery; TSC patient then seizure free. Surgery cases with the highest brain T cell transcript signatures were chosen for sequencing. Patients received at least one anti-epileptic drug before surgery. TCRdb's table, derived via immunoSEQ multiplex PCR, lists solely in-frame clones and lacks some. The sample yields 300,000 to 400,000 clones, 93% seen once. For this clone: Antigen unknown.

The chain recombines TRBV30 with TRBJ2-7; D uncertain. Sequencing used peripheral blood, obtained 5 to 6 months after surgery. This clonotype was obtained from a boy in the first two years of life with tuberous sclerosis and intractable seizures. Here the CDR3 reads CAWSVLGLPYEQYF. The CDR3 nucleotides read TGTGCCTGGAGTGTATTAGGGCTTCCCTACGAGCAGTACTTC.